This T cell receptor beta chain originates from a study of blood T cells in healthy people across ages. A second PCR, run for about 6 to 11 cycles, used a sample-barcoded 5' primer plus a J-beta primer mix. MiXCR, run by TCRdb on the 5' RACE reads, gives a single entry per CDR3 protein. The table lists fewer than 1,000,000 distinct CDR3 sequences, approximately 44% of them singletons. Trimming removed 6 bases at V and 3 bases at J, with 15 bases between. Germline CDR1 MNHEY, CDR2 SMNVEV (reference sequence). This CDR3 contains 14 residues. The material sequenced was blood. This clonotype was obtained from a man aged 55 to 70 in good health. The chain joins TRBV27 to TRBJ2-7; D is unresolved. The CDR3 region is CASSHDNYGYEQYF. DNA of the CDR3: TGTGCCAGCAGCCACGACAATTACGGCTACGAGCAGTACTTC.